What follows are 6 T cell receptor beta chains derived from one specimen sequenced in a study of shared clonotypes between healthy human individuals. Generated by immunoSEQ multiplex PCR, the TCRdb table keeps only in-frame clones and is missing some. The repertoire holds over a million clones, with roughly 96% as singletons. The material sequenced was naive CD4+ T cells sorted from blood. Subset indicated: CD45RA+ positively selected. Every receptor here comes from a man aged 30 to 39 in good health.

V is TRBV4-1 and J is TRBJ2-1, with TRBD2 matching over 9 bases. Germline-derived CDR1 and CDR2 are MGHRA and YSYEKL. Germline trimming cut 0 bases from V and 0 bases from J; bases unmatched to any gene: 6. This CDR3 has 18 amino acids. The CDR3 sequence: CASSQDLAAGGSYNEQFF. The CDR3 coding sequence is TGCGCCAGCAGCCAAGATCTCGCAGCGGGGGGCTCCTACAATGAGCAGTTCTTC.

J is TRBJ2-7 and V is TRBV6-1; D uncertain. Trimming left V 4 bases short and J 2 bases short, with 6 bases between. CDR3 length: 12 amino acids. Looked up from germline, CDR1 is MNHNS and CDR2 is SASEGT. The CDR3 DNA sequence: TGTGCCAGCAGTGTTCCAGCCTACGAGCAGTACTTC. Protein: CASSVPAYEQYF.

The chain couples TRBV4-1 to TRBJ2-7; 9 bases are shared with TRBD2. V was clipped by 1 base and J by 7 bases; unmatched bases: 17. The CDR3 has 18 residues. Germline V lookup: CDR1 MGHRA, CDR2 YSYEKL. The CDR3 loop is CASSQVSQRGAGSTEQYF. DNA of the CDR3: TGCGCCAGCAGCCAAGTTTCGCAGCGGGGGGCCGGGTCGACTGAGCAGTACTTC.

The chain carries TRBV7-9 and TRBJ1-2; D unresolved. The V gene lost 2 bases and the J gene lost 8 bases, with 9 bases spanning the gap. The CDR3 length is 12 residues. Germline loops: CDR1 SEHNR, CDR2 FQNEAQ (reference sequence). The DNA of the CDR3 is TGTGCCAGCAGCTTACAGGAGAGAGGCTACACCTTC. It codes for CASSLQERGYTF.

The V gene is TRBV9, the J gene TRBJ2-7; D tentatively fits TRBD1 or TRBD2 (5 bases each). Germline V gene data show CDR1 as SGDLS and CDR2 as YYNGEE. V lost 0 bases and J lost 4, with 17 bases in between. The CDR3 contains 16 residues. Here the CDR3 DNA reads TGTGCCAGCAGCGTAGCTTTTGGGGCAGGGAGATACGAGCAGTACTTC. It translates to CASSVAFGAGRYEQYF.

This sequence joins TRBV29-1 and TRBJ2-1, with unresolved D. The germline CDR1 and CDR2 sequences are SQVTM and ANQGSEA. This CDR3 is 14 amino acids long. Trimming left V 5 bases short and J 4 bases short, with 15 bases between. CDR3 bases: TGCAGCGTTCTTGCGCGCCATCAATACAATGAGCAGTTCTTC. The encoded protein is CSVLARHQYNEQFF.